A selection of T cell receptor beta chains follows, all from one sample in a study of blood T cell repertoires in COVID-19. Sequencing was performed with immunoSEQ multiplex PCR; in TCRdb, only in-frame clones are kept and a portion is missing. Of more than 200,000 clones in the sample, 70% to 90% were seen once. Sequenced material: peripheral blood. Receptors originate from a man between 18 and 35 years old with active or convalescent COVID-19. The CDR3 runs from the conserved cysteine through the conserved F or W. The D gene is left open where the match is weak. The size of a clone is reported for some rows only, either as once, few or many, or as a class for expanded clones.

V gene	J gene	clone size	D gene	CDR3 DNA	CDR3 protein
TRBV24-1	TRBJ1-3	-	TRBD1	TGTGCCACCAGTGATTCGACAGGGTCTGGAAACACCATATATTTT	CATSDSTGSGNTIYF
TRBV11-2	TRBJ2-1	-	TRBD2	TGTGCCAGCAGCCAACGGGGGGGCGAGCAGTTCTTC	CASSQRGGEQFF
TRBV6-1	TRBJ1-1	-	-	TGTGCCAGCAGTGAAAGGGGGTTGAACACTGAAGCTTTCTTT	CASSERGLNTEAFF
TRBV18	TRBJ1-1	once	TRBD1	TGTGCCAGCTCACCTACAGGGGGCACTGAAGCTTTCTTT	CASSPTGGTEAFF
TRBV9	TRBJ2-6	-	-	TGTGCCAGCAGCGCTGACATGTCTGGGGCCAACGTCCTGACTTTC	CASSADMSGANVLTF
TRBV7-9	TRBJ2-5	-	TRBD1	TGTGCCAGCAGCCCCTCACGGGACAGCGCAAGGGGGACCCAGTACTTC	CASSPSRDSARGTQYF
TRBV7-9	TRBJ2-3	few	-	TGTGCCAGCAGCCCTAGGCCTTCATTGGATACGCAGTATTTT	CASSPRPSLDTQYF
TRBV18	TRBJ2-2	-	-	TGTGCCAGCTCTGCCGGGGAAGGTGGAACCGGGGAGCTGTTTTTT	CASSAGEGGTGELFF
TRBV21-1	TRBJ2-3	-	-	TGTGCCAGCAGCAAAGAGAGGGGACTCACAGATACGCAGTATTTT	CASSKERGLTDTQYF
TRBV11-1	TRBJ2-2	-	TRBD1	TGTGCCAGCAGCTTCGGGACAGTTAACACCGGGGAGCTGTTTTTT	CASSFGTVNTGELFF
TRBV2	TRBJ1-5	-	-	TGTGCCAGCAGACCCGACAGAGATCAGCCCCAGCATTTT	CASRPDRDQPQHF
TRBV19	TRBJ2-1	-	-	TGTGCCAGTAGTATAGATCAGGGGAATGAGCAGTTCTTC	CASSIDQGNEQFF
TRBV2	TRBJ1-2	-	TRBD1	TGTGCCAGCGGAAGGGACAGGACGTGCTACACCTTC	CASGRDRTCYTF
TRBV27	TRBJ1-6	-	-	TGTGCCAGCAGTCCCCGTCGGACAAACCACTATAATTCACCCCTCCACTTT	CASSPRRTNHYNSPLHF
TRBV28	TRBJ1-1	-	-	TGTGCCAGCAGTTTCGAAAGGGGAAGGGCTTTCTTT	CASSFERGRAFF
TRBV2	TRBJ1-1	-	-	TGTGCCAGCAGGGTACAGCCTAACACTGAAGCTTTCTTT	CASRVQPNTEAFF
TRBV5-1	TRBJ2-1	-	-	TGCGCCAGCAGCTTGGACACACTATACAATGAGCAGTTCTTC	CASSLDTLYNEQFF